The 9 T cell receptor beta chains below were found in one sample sequenced in a study (TCRdb year 2016). Library preparation employed RT-PCR. The sequencer listed for this sample is Illumina MiSeq. The public reads were run again by TCRdb, first through fastp at Q25 and then through MiXCR, and only productive beta chains were kept. A single entry per CDR3 protein holds the most common genes and DNA from its merged rows. The sample table shows 650,000 to 800,000 distinct CDR3 sequences, and approximately 15% are seen once. Of the sample, 3% to 4.5% is held by the ten largest clones. The sample comprised memory CD4+ T cells from blood. The origin of the receptors is a female donor in good health, serving as a healthy control.

This rearrangement joins TRBV9 to TRBJ2-5, with 9 bases matching TRBD2. V was pared by 2 bases and J by 7 bases, with 9 bases of the junction left unmatched. Germline loops: CDR1 SGDLS, CDR2 YYNGEE. The CDR3 covers 15 residues. The CDR3: CASSVLASGTGTQYF. Here the CDR3 DNA reads TGTGCCAGCAGCGTTTTAGCTAGCGGGACTGGGACCCAGTACTTC.

This clonotype occurred a few times. The CDR3, as DNA: TGTGCCAGCAGTGACTCTTGGGGGGCCGGTGGCTACACCTTC. It is translated as CASSDSWGAGGYTF. The chain employs TRBV6-4 and TRBJ1-2; D perhaps matches TRBD1 (6 bases). Germline V gene lookup returns CDR1 MRHNA and CDR2 SNTAGT. This CDR3 spans 14 amino acids. Trimming shortened V by 0 bases and J by 7 bases, and 12 bases separated the two germline ends.

The gene calls are TRBV6-1 and TRBJ1-2, with D perhaps matching TRBD1 (5 bases). This CDR3 is 15 amino acids long. V was cut by 3 bases and J by 4 bases, with 15 bases left in between. In germline, CDR1 is MNHNS, CDR2 SASEGT. In DNA form, the CDR3 reads TGTGCCAGCAGTGACCCCCTCGAGAGGGGCTATGGCTACACCTTC. It encodes CASSDPLERGYGYTF.

This clonotype has a count of ten or more. The genes are TRBV20-1 and TRBJ2-5; unclear D gene. V shed 5 bases and J shed 1 base, with 8 bases lying between them. This CDR3 region has 12 residues. Germline CDR1 is DFQATT and CDR2 is SNEGSKA (reference sequence). As DNA, the CDR3 is TGCAGTGCTTGGGGTTCCCAAGAGACCCAGTACTTC. It is translated as CSAWGSQETQYF.

This clonotype was seen more than once but under ten times. The gene calls are TRBV18 and TRBJ2-2; 9 positions agree with TRBD2. Trimming took 1 base from V and 5 from J; bases not matched to a gene: 5. The CDR3 has 16 residues. CDR1 is KGHSH, CDR2 LQKENI, per germline. The CDR3, as DNA: TGTGCCAGCTCACCACAGGGGACTAGCAGAACCGGGGAGCTGTTTTTT. Its translation: CASSPQGTSRTGELFF.

The rearrangement joins TRBV28 to TRBJ1-1; D not certain. Germline lookup yields CDR1 MDHEN and CDR2 SYDVKM. The CDR3 runs 16 residues. Trimming removed 4 bases from V and 4 bases from J, with 19 bases in between. This CDR3 is CASSSGTLGYITEAFF. CDR3 DNA: TGTGCCAGCAGTTCCGGAACATTGGGCTACATCACTGAAGCTTTCTTT.

The rearrangement uses TRBV29-1 and TRBJ1-2; 9 bases map to TRBD1. CDR1 is SQVTM and CDR2 is ANQGSEA in the germline V gene. This CDR3 contains 14 residues. V was clipped by 4 bases and J by 5 bases; unmatched bases: 8. As DNA, the CDR3 is TGCAGCGTTGTTAGGGACAGGGAAGCGTATGGCTACACCTTC. Amino acids: CSVVRDREAYGYTF.

The chain links TRBV7-8 to TRBJ2-1; tentatively, D is TRBD2 (6 bases). The germline V gene encodes CDR1 SGHVS and CDR2 FQNEAQ. V gave up 10 bases and J gave up 0 bases, with 16 bases separating them. The CDR3 spans 15 residues. Here the CDR3 reads CATNMEGGSYNEQFF. The CDR3, as DNA: TGTGCCACCAACATGGAGGGTGGCTCCTACAATGAGCAGTTCTTC.

The V call is TRBV15, the J call TRBJ2-3; 11 nucleotides line up with TRBD2. J lost 2 bases, V lost 3 bases, and 10 bases had no gene match. The germline V gene encodes CDR1 LNHNV and CDR2 YYDKDF (reference sequence). This CDR3 is 18 amino acids long. The CDR3 region is CATSSKMLAGGTTDTQYF. The CDR3 nucleotides are TGTGCCACCAGCAGTAAAATGCTAGCGGGAGGTACCACAGATACGCAGTATTTT.